Each of the 22 T cell receptor beta chains below was sequenced from the same sample in a study of Graves' ophthalmopathy and Graves' hyperthyroidism (dated by TCRdb to between 2017 and 2018). The listed sequencing device is Illumina HiSeq 2000. TCR beta CDR3 regions were amplified from RNA transcripts for repertoire sequencing. The first round of RT-PCR was done with HTBI primers and the Qiagen OneStep RT-PCR kit, and was followed by a second round of multiplex PCR, then size selection and purification. Starting from the raw public reads, TCRdb applied fastp trimming at Q25, assembled clones with MiXCR and retained in-frame beta chains. CDR3 protein sequences are deduplicated, and each keeps its most common genes and DNA. For this sample the table gives more than 1,000,000 distinct CDR3 sequences, of which 35% to 45% were detected only once. The ten largest clones capture over 8.5% of the sample.

Sequencing was performed on peripheral blood or thyroid tissue (not recorded which). These receptors were collected from an adult man with Graves' hyperthyroidism.

This clonotype has only one observation. The gene calls are TRBV12-3 or TRBV12-4 and TRBJ2-5, with 9 bases that match TRBD1. The length of the CDR3 is 15 residues. V was clipped by 5 bases and J by 2 bases; unmatched bases: 6. The CDR3 region is CASSKGQGKQETQYF. As DNA, the CDR3 is TGTGCCAGCAGTAAAGGACAGGGGAAGCAAGAGACCCAGTACTTC.

A few counts support this clonotype. V usage is TRBV5-1 and J usage is TRBJ1-1; TRBD1 is a possible D gene (6 bases). This CDR3 region has 14 residues. Germline-derived CDR1 and CDR2 are SGHRS and YFSETQ. V was cut by 4 bases and J by 1 base, with 11 bases left in between. CDR3 nucleotide sequence: TGCGCCAGCAGCCAGGGACACACGAACACTGAAGCTTTCTTT. As protein: CASSQGHTNTEAFF.

The sample holds a few counts of this clonotype. V is TRBV5-5 and J is TRBJ1-5; 9 bases are a match to TRBD1. The germline V gene has CDR1 SGHKS and CDR2 YYEKEE (reference sequence). V trimming: 4 bases; J trimming: 4 bases; junction bases outside the gene matches: 9. The CDR3 contains 16 residues. CDR3 sequence (DNA): TGTGCCAGCAGCGAGGGTTCCGGGACAGGGAATCAGCCCCAGCATTTT. It yields the protein CASSEGSGTGNQPQHF.

This clonotype turned up a few times. J is TRBJ2-7 and V is TRBV4-3; D ambiguous. CDR3 length: 15 amino acids. Germline CDR1 reads LGHNA; CDR2 reads YSLEER. V was cut by 1 base and J by 0 bases, with 10 bases left in between. The DNA for the CDR3 is TGCGCCAGCAGCCAAGCTCGGACGAGCTCCTACGAGCAGTACTTC. Encoded protein: CASSQARTSSYEQYF.

This clonotype was recorded at least ten times. The genes are TRBV2 and TRBJ2-5; 12 bases agree with TRBD2. The CDR3 runs to 15 residues. V gave up 2 bases and J gave up 7 bases; unmatched junction bases: 5. The V gene's germline CDR1 is SNHLY and CDR2 FYNNEI. The CDR3 nucleotides are TGTGCCAGCAGTGAAACGACTAGCGGGGGTGGGACCCAGTACTTC. Translating gives CASSETTSGGGTQYF.

This clonotype occurred many times. The chain couples TRBV5-1 to TRBJ2-7; D is possibly TRBD1 or TRBD2 (5 bases each). Germline assignment: CDR1 SGHRS and CDR2 YFSETQ. Trimming cost V 0 bases and J 5 bases, with 12 bases left between them. This CDR3 has 14 amino acids. The CDR3 loop is CASSLVVEGNEQYF. The CDR3 DNA reads as TGCGCCAGCAGCTTGGTGGTCGAGGGGAACGAGCAGTACTTC. The full variable domain, completed using reference TRBV5-1 and TRBJ2-7, is KAGVTQTPRYLIKTRGQQVTLSCSPISGHRSVSWYQQTPGQGLQFLFEYFSETQRNKGNFPGRFSGRQFSNSRSEMNVSTLELGDSALYLCASSLVVEGNEQYFGPGTRLTVT.

This clonotype has a handful of counts. The chain recombines TRBV7-2 with TRBJ2-2; D is ambiguous. V was cut by 8 bases and J by 4 bases, with 14 bases left in between. Germline V gives CDR1 SGHTA, CDR2 FQGNSA. The CDR3 contains 14 residues. This CDR3 reads CASSPSLSTGELFF. CDR3 DNA: TGTGCCAGCTCACCTTCACTCAGCACCGGGGAGCTGTTTTTT.

V gene TRBV2 combines with J gene TRBJ2-7; the D is unclear. This CDR3 has 14 amino acids. The V gene lost 5 bases and the J gene lost 5 bases, with 16 bases spanning the gap. Germline assignment: CDR1 SNHLY and CDR2 FYNNEI. Here the CDR3 DNA reads TGTGCCAGCAGTTACCCGGGCAGATCTCACGAGCAGTACTTC. The encoded protein is CASSYPGRSHEQYF.

There are a few counts of this clonotype. The gene calls are TRBV12-3 or TRBV12-4 and TRBJ1-1; D not certain. The CDR3 runs 14 residues. Trimming removed 4 bases at V and 0 bases at J, with 9 bases between. DNA for the CDR3: TGTGCCAGCAGTTACGGCATTCTGAACACTGAAGCTTTCTTT. Translation gives CASSYGILNTEAFF.

The gene calls are TRBV11-2 and TRBJ1-1, with D hard to call. Trimming stripped 4 bases from V and 1 base from J, with 10 bases between. The CDR3 is 14 residues long. The V gene's germline CDR1 is SGHAT and CDR2 FQNNGV. The CDR3 nucleotides are TGTGCCAGCAGCTCCAGACGGCAGAACACTGAAGCTTTCTTT. The encoded protein is CASSSRRQNTEAFF. Supplemented by reference TRBV11-2 and TRBJ1-1, the full variable domain reads EAGVAQSPRYKIIEKRQSVAFWCNPISGHATLYWYQQILGQGPKLLIQFQNNGVVDDSQLPKDRFSAERLKGVDSTLKIQPAKLEDSAVYLCASSSRRQNTEAFFGQGTRLTVV.

Notes on this clonotype: No conserved phenylalanine or tryptophan is present at the end of the CDR3, so a read error is the likely explanation. The V gene is TRBV7-9, the J gene TRBJ1-6, with D unclear. This CDR3 spans 14 amino acids. V was clipped by 1 base and J by 10 bases, with 11 bases between them. CDR1 and CDR2 (germline): SEHNR, FQNEAQ (reference sequence). The CDR3 sequence: CASSLGRRESPLHC. The CDR3 nucleotides are TGTGCCAGCAGCTTAGGACGGAGAGAATCACCCCTCCACTGT.

The chain employs TRBV15 and TRBJ2-5; TRBD1 might be the D (6 bases). The germline V and J ends were trimmed by 0 bases and 7 bases, with 12 bases remaining between them. The CDR3 length is 14 residues. Germline V lookup: CDR1 LNHNV, CDR2 YYDKDF (reference sequence). This CDR3 is CATSRDDVGATQYF. The CDR3, as DNA: TGTGCCACCAGCAGAGACGACGTGGGGGCGACCCAGTACTTC.

In its sample, this clonotype was seen a few times. This may be a read error: a much more frequent sequence differs by one nucleotide. The rearrangement uses TRBV7-2 and TRBJ1-5; maybe TRBD1 (5 bases). Trimming cost V 5 bases and J 7 bases, with 15 bases left between them. CDR1 is SGHTA and CDR2 is FQGNSA in the germline V gene. The CDR3 is 14 residues long. The CDR3 nucleotides read TGTGCCAGCAGCACCGCTCCGGGGGTCCAGCCCCAGCATTTT. Amino acid sequence: CASSTAPGVQPQHF.

This clonotype was recorded at least ten times. The chain carries TRBV7-9 and TRBJ2-7; no clear D. V lost 4 bases and J lost 2, with 15 bases in between. Germline CDR1 reads SEHNR; CDR2 reads FQNEAQ (reference sequence). This CDR3 is 15 amino acids long. CDR3 loop: CASSSRSINPYEQYF. CDR3 DNA: TGTGCCAGCAGCTCCAGGAGTATAAACCCCTACGAGCAGTACTTC.

The chain couples TRBV7-3 to TRBJ2-5, with D tentatively TRBD1 (7 bases). The closer fit of TRBJ2-7 to the DNA end suggests the J call may be wrong. Per the germline V gene, CDR1 is SGHTA and CDR2 is FQGTGA. The CDR3 totals 15 residues. The CDR3 spells CASSFNPQGTYEQYF. The CDR3 DNA reads as TGTGCCAGCAGCTTTAACCCACAGGGGACTTACGAGCAGTACTTC.

V gene TRBV6-6 combines with J gene TRBJ1-1; D is unclear. The CDR3 runs to 13 residues. V lost 2 bases and J 2 bases, leaving 6 bases between the germline ends. In germline, CDR1 is MNHNY, CDR2 SVGAGI (reference sequence). The DNA of the CDR3 is TGTGCCAGCAGTTACGAAAGTAACACTGAAGCTTTCTTT. Translating gives CASSYESNTEAFF.

This clonotype showed up many times. The J gene is TRBJ2-5, the V gene TRBV7-2; D not certain. Germline loops: CDR1 SGHTA, CDR2 FQGNSA. V was pared by 6 bases and J by 5 bases, with 7 bases between. CDR3 length: 11 residues. This CDR3 reads CASRKEETQYF. The CDR3 DNA is TGTGCCAGCAGGAAGGAGGAGACCCAGTACTTC.

Ten or more counts support this clonotype. The genes are TRBV7-6 and TRBJ2-7, with D possibly matching TRBD2 (7 bases). CDR3 length: 15 residues. V gave up 5 bases and J gave up 5 bases, with 19 bases separating them. The germline V gene has CDR1 SGHVS and CDR2 FNYEAQ. For the CDR3, the DNA is TGTGCCAGCAGCCGCGACGGGGGGCTGAAGGACGAGCAGTACTTC. It is translated as CASSRDGGLKDEQYF.

This clonotype was detected a few times. The chain combines TRBV29-1 with TRBJ1-1, with D unclear. V was shortened by 7 bases and J by 5 bases, with 11 bases between the two germline ends. Germline assignment: CDR1 SQVTM and CDR2 ANQGSEA. The CDR3 covers 11 residues. CDR3: CSAPGWTEAFF. In nucleotides, the CDR3 is TGCAGCGCCCCGGGGTGGACTGAAGCTTTCTTT.

The rearrangement joins TRBV10-2 to TRBJ1-3, with D tentatively TRBD1 (5 bases). V lost 6 bases and J 1 base, leaving 16 bases between the germline ends. The CDR3 loop spans 16 amino acids. Germline values: CDR1 WSHSY, CDR2 SAAADI. The CDR3 loop is CASSVTTDLSGNTIYF. The CDR3 bases are TGCGCCAGCAGCGTGACGACAGACCTATCTGGAAACACCATATATTTT.

The chain combines TRBV28 with TRBJ1-6, with D possibly matching TRBD1 (5 bases). Germline V lookup: CDR1 MDHEN, CDR2 SYDVKM. The CDR3 contains 16 residues. V lost 4 bases and J 7 bases, leaving 17 bases between the germline ends. The CDR3 spells CASSYRIQGANSPLHF. The DNA for the CDR3 is TGTGCCAGCAGTTATCGGATCCAGGGAGCAAATTCACCCCTCCACTTT.

This clonotype was counted between two and nine times. A single base separates this from a much larger clone, so it may be a read error. V is TRBV10-3 and J is TRBJ2-5, with a possible D match to TRBD1 (5 bases). The CDR3 length is 16 residues. The germline CDR1 and CDR2 sequences are ENHRY and SYGVKD. Trimming left V 4 bases short and J 0 bases short, with 15 bases between. The CDR3 loop reads CAISAGLPFDQETQYF. The CDR3 nucleotides read TGTGCCATCAGTGCAGGGCTCCCCTTTGACCAAGAGACCCAGTACTTC.